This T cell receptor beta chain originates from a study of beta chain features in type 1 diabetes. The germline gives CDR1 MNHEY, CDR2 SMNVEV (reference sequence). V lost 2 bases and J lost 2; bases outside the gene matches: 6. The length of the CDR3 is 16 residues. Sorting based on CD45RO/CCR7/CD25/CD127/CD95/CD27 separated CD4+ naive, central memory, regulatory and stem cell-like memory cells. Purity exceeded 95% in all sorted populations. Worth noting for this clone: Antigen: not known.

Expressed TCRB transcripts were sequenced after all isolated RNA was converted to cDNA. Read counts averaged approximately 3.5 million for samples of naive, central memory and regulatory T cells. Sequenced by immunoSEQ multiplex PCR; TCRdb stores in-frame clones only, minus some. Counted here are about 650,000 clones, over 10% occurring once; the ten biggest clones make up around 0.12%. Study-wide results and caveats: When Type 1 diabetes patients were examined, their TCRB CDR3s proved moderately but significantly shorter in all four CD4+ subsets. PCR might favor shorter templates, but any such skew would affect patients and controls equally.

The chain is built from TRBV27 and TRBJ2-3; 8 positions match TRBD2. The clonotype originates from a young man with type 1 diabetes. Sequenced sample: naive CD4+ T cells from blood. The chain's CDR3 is CASSLGGGTITDTQYF. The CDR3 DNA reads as TGTGCCAGCAGTTTAGGCGGGGGGACTATCACAGATACGCAGTATTTT.